The clone carrying this TCR beta chain was seen once. Its antigen is undetermined. Generated by immunoSEQ multiplex PCR, the TCRdb table keeps only in-frame clones and is missing some. The sample lists just over 60,000 clones; more than 85% were seen once. These data belong to a study of OX40 agonist ivuxolimab in advanced cancers. Study in general: A partial response was reached by three patients: one with hepatocellular carcinoma and two with cutaneous melanoma. Overall study results and limits: Expanded clones belonging to CD8+ T cells outnumbered, on average, those of CD4+. Within 6 weeks, CD4+ and CD8+ blood T cells expanded clonally at 0.1 to 3.0 mg/kg. Antigen specificity remained undetermined for the expanded peripheral T cells.

V shed 5 bases, J shed 3 bases, and the junction held 6 bases outside the gene matches. Germline CDR1 is MNHEY and CDR2 is SMNVEV (reference sequence). This CDR3 region has 16 residues. This TCR was recovered from an adult with an advanced solid tumor such as melanoma, head and neck, liver or kidney cancer. The input for sequencing was CD4+ or CD8+ T cells sorted from blood, taken in a trial of the OX40 agonist ivuxolimab. J is TRBJ2-1 and V is TRBV27; 11 nucleotides match TRBD2. The CDR3 DNA reads as TGTGCCAGCAGTCCCGGGACTAGCGGAATCTACAATGAGCAGTTCTTC. It encodes CASSPGTSGIYNEQFF.